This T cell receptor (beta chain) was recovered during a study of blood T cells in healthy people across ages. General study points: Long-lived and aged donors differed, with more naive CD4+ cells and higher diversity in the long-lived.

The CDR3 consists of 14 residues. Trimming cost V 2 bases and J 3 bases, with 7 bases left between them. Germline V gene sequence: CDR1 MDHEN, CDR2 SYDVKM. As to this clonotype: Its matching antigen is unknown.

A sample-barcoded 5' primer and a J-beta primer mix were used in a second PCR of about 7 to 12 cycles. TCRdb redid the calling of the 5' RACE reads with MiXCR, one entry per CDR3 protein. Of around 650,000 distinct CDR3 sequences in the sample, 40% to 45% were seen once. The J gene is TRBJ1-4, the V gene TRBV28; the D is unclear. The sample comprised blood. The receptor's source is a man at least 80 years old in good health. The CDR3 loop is CASSLVGPNEKLFF. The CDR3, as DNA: TGTGCCAGCAGTTTAGTTGGGCCTAATGAAAAACTGTTTTTT.